The 8 T cell receptor beta chains below come from one sample, sequenced in a study of blood T cell repertoires in COVID-19. Here immunoSEQ multiplex PCR was the method, and the copy in TCRdb shows in-frame clones only, minus some. The data show about 370,000 clones, with approximately 89% seen just once and about 10% held by the top ten. The sequenced sample consisted of peripheral blood. All receptors come from a woman younger than 45 with COVID-19, enrolled during active disease.

This clone was counted only a few times. V gene TRBV16 combines with J gene TRBJ2-7, with D possibly matching TRBD2 (6 bases). From germline, CDR1 is KGHSY and CDR2 FQNENV. V lost 2 bases and J lost 2, with 13 bases in between. The CDR3 spans 15 residues. DNA for the CDR3: TGTGCCAGCAGCCAACTCACTGGCGGGGCCTACGAGCAGTACTTC. Translating it yields CASSQLTGGAYEQYF.

This chain connects TRBV4-2 to TRBJ2-2; D may be TRBD1 (5 bases). The V gene's germline CDR1 is LGHNA and CDR2 YNFKEQ. V shed 1 base and J shed 7 bases, with 13 bases lying between them. This CDR3 has 15 residues. This CDR3 is CASSQVGRQGGELFF. For the CDR3, the DNA is TGTGCCAGCAGCCAAGTCGGCCGGCAGGGCGGGGAGCTGTTTTTT.

The chain combines TRBV5-8 with TRBJ1-5; D unclear. The CDR3 covers 17 residues. V dropped 4 bases and J dropped 1 base, with 18 bases sitting between them. Germline V lookup: CDR1 SGHTS, CDR2 YDEGEE. The CDR3 region is CASSLFPPAGSNQPQHF. For the CDR3, the DNA is TGTGCCAGCAGCCTTTTCCCTCCGGCAGGCAGCAATCAGCCCCAGCATTTT. The whole variable domain, remainder taken from reference TRBV5-8 and TRBJ1-5, is EAGVTQSPTHLIKTRGQQATLRCSPISGHTSVYWYQQALGLGLQFLLWYDEGEERNRGNFPPRFSGRQFPNYSSELNVNALELEDSALYLCASSLFPPAGSNQPQHFGDGTRLSIL.

In its sample, this clone was seen once. The gene calls are TRBV5-1 and TRBJ2-3; a possible D gene is TRBD2 (5 bases). Trimming stripped 7 bases from V and 4 bases from J, with 16 bases between. CDR3 length: 14 amino acids. Germline V gene lookup returns CDR1 SGHRS and CDR2 YFSETQ. CDR3 in amino acids: CASLAPEAPDTQYF. CDR3 DNA: TGCGCCAGCCTAGCACCCGAGGCGCCAGATACGCAGTATTTT.

The chain employs TRBV6-5 and TRBJ2-7, with D unresolved. Germline V gene lookup returns CDR1 MNHEY and CDR2 SVGAGI. The CDR3 runs to 15 residues. The V and J ends lost 0 bases and 2 bases respectively, with 11 bases between them. The CDR3: CASSYSRPSPYEQYF. CDR3 bases: TGTGCCAGCAGTTACTCGCGTCCTAGTCCCTACGAGCAGTACTTC.

The chain employs TRBV6-2 or TRBV6-3 and TRBJ2-1, with TRBD1 identical over 7 bases. The trim removed 0 bases at V and 4 bases at J, leaving 6 bases unmatched. The CDR3 contains 16 residues. The germline V gene encodes CDR1 MNHEY and CDR2 SVGEGT. Here the CDR3 DNA reads TGTGCCAGCAGTTACTCGGGGACAGCTCCTTACAATGAGCAGTTCTTC. Protein product: CASSYSGTAPYNEQFF.

V and J are TRBV4-1 and TRBJ1-5, with 8 bases matching TRBD1. This CDR3 contains 15 residues. V lost 2 bases and J lost 5; bases outside the gene matches: 5. CDR1 and CDR2 (germline): MGHRA, YSYEKL. The CDR3 DNA follows: TGCGCCAGCAGCCAACCGGACAGGGTAGATCAGCCCCAGCATTTT. Amino acid sequence: CASSQPDRVDQPQHF.

The sample holds one count of this clone. The rearrangement joins TRBV21-1 to TRBJ2-2; TRBD2, the D gene given by the table, was not confirmed from the DNA. TRBV21-1 has pseudogene status. The CDR3 is 18 amino acids. CDR3 bases: TGTGCCAGCAGCCCAACGGAGGGAGAAGGTTCGGACACCGGGGAGCTGTTTTTT. Translation gives CASSPTEGEGSDTGELFF.